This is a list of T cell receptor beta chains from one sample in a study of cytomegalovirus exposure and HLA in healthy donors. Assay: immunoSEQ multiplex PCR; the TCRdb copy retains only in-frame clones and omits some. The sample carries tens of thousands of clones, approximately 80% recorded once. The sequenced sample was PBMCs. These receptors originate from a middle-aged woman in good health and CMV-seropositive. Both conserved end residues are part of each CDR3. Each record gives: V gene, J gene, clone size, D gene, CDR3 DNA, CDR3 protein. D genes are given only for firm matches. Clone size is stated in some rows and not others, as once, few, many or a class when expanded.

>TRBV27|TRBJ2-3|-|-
TGTGCCAGCAGTTTGACTAGCACAGATACGCAGTATTTT
CASSLTSTDTQYF
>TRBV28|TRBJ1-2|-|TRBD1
TGTGCCAGCAGTTTCCAAAGAGGGGGCCGCTATGGCTACACCTTC
CASSFQRGGRYGYTF
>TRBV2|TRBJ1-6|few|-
TGTGCCAGCAGTGAAACCAGGATGAGTTCCCTCTTAATGGATTCACCCCTCCACTTT
CASSETRMSSLLMDSPLHF
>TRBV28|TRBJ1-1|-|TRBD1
TGTGCCACCGAAGGCAGGGGGAGTACTGAAGCTTTCTTT
CATEGRGSTEAFF
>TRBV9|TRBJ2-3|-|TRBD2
TGTGCCAGCAGACCCGCTAGCGGGGGGATTAGCACAGATACGCAGTATTTT
CASRPASGGISTDTQYF
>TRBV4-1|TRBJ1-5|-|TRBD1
TGCGCCAGCAGCCAATTGACAGGGGGCAACAATCAGCCCCAGCATTTT
CASSQLTGGNNQPQHF
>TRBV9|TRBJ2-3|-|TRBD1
TGTGCCAGCAGCGTAGATCTAGGGACAGGGGCAGATACGCAGTATTTT
CASSVDLGTGADTQYF
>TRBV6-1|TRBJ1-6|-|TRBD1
TGTGCCAGCAGTGGTCCTTCCGGGACAGTTAATTCACCCCTCCACTTT
CASSGPSGTVNSPLHF
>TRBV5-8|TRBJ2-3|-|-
TGTGCCAGCAGCAGGGGACTTGCTAGCACAGATACGCAGTATTTT
CASSRGLASTDTQYF
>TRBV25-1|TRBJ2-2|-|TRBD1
TGTGCCAGCGGAGGACAGGGGGCGGGAGGAACCGGGGAGCTGTTTTTT
CASGGQGAGGTGELFF
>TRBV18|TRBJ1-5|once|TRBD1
TGTGCCAGCTCACAGACAGGGGATCAGCCCCAGCATTTT
CASSQTGDQPQHF
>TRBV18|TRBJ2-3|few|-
TGTGCCAGCTCACAAGGACTGGGACTGGATACGCAGTATTTT
CASSQGLGLDTQYF
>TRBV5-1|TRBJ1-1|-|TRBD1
TGCGCCAGCCGGACAGGGGGCGGTGGCACTGAAGCTTTCTTT
CASRTGGGGTEAFF
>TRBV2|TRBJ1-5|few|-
TGTGCCAGCAGTGAGTCTGGACAAATGAGGCCCCAGCATTTT
CASSESGQMRPQHF
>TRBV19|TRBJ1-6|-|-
TGTGCCAGTAGTACCCAGGACAGCTATAATTCACCCCTCCACTTT
CASSTQDSYNSPLHF
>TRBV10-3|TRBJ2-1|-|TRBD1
TGTGCCATCAGTGACGTGACAGGGGGGGGGTACAATGAGCAGTTCTTC
CAISDVTGGGYNEQFF
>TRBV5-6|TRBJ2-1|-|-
TGTGCCAGCAGCTTGCGTGCGGGAGAGCAGTTCTTC
CASSLRAGEQFF
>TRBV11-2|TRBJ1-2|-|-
TGTGCCAGCAGCTATCGGACAGCGGATAACTATGGCTACACCTTC
CASSYRTADNYGYTF
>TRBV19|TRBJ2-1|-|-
TGTGCCAGTAGTATAGATCTGGGGCGGACCGCCTACAATGAGCAGTTCTTC
CASSIDLGRTAYNEQFF
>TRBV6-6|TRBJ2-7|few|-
TGTGCCAGCAGTTACGGCCAGGGGGGAAACGAGCAGTACTTC
CASSYGQGGNEQYF
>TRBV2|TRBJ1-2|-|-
TGTGCCAGCAGAGAACAGGGAATATTCCTCTATGGCTACACCTTC
CASREQGIFLYGYTF
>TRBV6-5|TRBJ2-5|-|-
TGTGCCAGCAGTTACTCAGGAGCCCAAGAGACCCAGTACTTC
CASSYSGAQETQYF
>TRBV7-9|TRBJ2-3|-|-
TGTGCCAGCAGCCCTAGGGATACGCAGTATTTT
CASSPRDTQYF
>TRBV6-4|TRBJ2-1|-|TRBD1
TGTGCCAGCAGTCTACTGCCGGGACAGGGGTCCAATGAGCAGTTCTTC
CASSLLPGQGSNEQFF
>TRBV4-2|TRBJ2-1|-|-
TGTGCCAGCAGCCAAGAATTGATAAACACCTACAATGAGCAGTTCTTC
CASSQELINTYNEQFF
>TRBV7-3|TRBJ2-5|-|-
TGTGCCAGCAGCTTATCAGGGCTACAAGAGACCCAGTACTTC
CASSLSGLQETQYF
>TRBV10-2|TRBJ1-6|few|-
TGCGCCAGCAGTGACTATGATAATTCACCCCTCCACTTT
CASSDYDNSPLHF
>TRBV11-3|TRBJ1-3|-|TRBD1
TGTGCCAGCACCTGGACAGGGTGGACAAACACCATATATTTT
CASTWTGWTNTIYF
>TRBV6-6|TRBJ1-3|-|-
TGTGCCAGCAGTTGGGGAGCAAGAAACACCATATATTTT
CASSWGARNTIYF
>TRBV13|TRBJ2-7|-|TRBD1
TGTGCCAGCATCTCACTAGCTCGCACGGGACAGGGAACGTACGAGCAGTACTTC
CASISLARTGQGTYEQYF
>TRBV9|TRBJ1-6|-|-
TGTGCCAGCAGCGTAGAAGAGCTCCGTCGGGGTGACTCACCCCTCCACTTT
CASSVEELRRGDSPLHF
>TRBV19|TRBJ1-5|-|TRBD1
TGTGCCAGTAGTATCTGGCAGGGGGCCGATCAGCCCCAGCATTTT
CASSIWQGADQPQHF
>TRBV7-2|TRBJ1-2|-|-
TGTGCCAGCAGCGTGGACAACCGAGCTAACTATGGCTACACCTTC
CASSVDNRANYGYTF
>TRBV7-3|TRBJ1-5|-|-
TGTGCCAGCAGCCCCAGCGCGGAGGAGCCCCAGCATTTT
CASSPSAEEPQHF
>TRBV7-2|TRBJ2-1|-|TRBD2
TGTGCCAGCAGCTTAACGGGGGGGTACTACAATGAGCAGTTCTTC
CASSLTGGYYNEQFF
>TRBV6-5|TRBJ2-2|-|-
TGTGCCAGCAGTTATCCGGGGGGCGGGACCGGGGAGCTGTTTTTT
CASSYPGGGTGELFF
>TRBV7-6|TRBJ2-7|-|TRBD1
TGTGCCAGCAGCTCCGGACAGGGCCACGAGCAGTACTTC
CASSSGQGHEQYF
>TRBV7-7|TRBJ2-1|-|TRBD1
TGTGCCAGCAGCCGGGGGACAGGGCCCTACAATGAGCAGTTCTTC
CASSRGTGPYNEQFF
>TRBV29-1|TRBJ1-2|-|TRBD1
TGCAGCGTCACCGGAGGACAGGGGGAATACGGCTACACCTTC
CSVTGGQGEYGYTF
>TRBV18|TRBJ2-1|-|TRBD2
TGTGCCAGCTCACCTAGCGGGGGCCACAATGAGCAGTTCTTC
CASSPSGGHNEQFF
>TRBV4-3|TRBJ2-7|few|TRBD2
TGCGCCAGCAGCCGCTTTGGCGGGGAGGGCTACGAGCAGTACTTC
CASSRFGGEGYEQYF